Detailed here is one T cell receptor (beta chain). The antigen remains undetermined. This entry belongs to a study of CD8+CD57+ T cells in acquired aplastic anemia. Study background: Average DNA yield from sorted CD4+ and CD8+ cells was roughly 3.1 ug.

Genomic DNA, serving as template, underwent TCR beta VDJ and CDR3 profiling. TCRdb reanalysed the reads using MiXCR and keeps one entry per CDR3 protein. The sample includes 150,000 or so distinct CDR3 sequences, about 45% of them seen just once. Study observations and caveats: Sharing between patients and controls was observed for twenty-nine CD8+ CDR3 sequences.

Whoever was chosen for sequencing had shown CD8+CD57+ cell expansion by flow cytometry. Severe acquired aplastic anemia was present in every patient. The clonotype was recovered from a human donor with aplastic anemia. Sequencing used sorted CD4+, CD8+, or CD8+CD57+ T cells (not recorded which) from PBMCs.

The DNA of the CDR3 is TGTGCCACCAGCGAGCGGGATGGCACAGATACGCAGTATTTT. It is translated as CATSERDGTDTQYF. The V gene is TRBV15, the J gene TRBJ2-3; 7 nucleotides agree with TRBD2. CDR3 length: 14 amino acids. J gave up 1 base and V 5 bases, and 3 bases lay outside the gene matches. Per the germline V gene, CDR1 is LNHNV and CDR2 is YYDKDF (reference sequence).